A selection of T cell receptor beta chains follows, all from one sample in a study of OX40 agonist ivuxolimab in advanced cancers. Measured with immunoSEQ multiplex PCR; TCRdb has only the in-frame clones, and not every one. The profile shows 55,000 to 75,000 clones, roughly 84% of them singletons. The sample in question was CD4+ or CD8+ T cells sorted from blood, obtained in a trial of the OX40 agonist ivuxolimab. The receptors shown here come from an adult with an advanced solid tumor such as melanoma, head and neck, liver or kidney cancer. Both conserved end residues are trimmed from each CDR3.

J gene: TRBJ1-2; V gene: TRBV7-2; CDR3 protein: ASSLVQYYGYT
J gene: TRBJ1-2; V gene: TRBV6-5; CDR3 protein: ASSRDHNYGYT
J gene: TRBJ2-3; V gene: TRBV19; CDR3 protein: ATGGATDTQY
J gene: TRBJ2-7; V gene: TRBV5-1; CDR3 protein: ASSLGVGRTYEQY
J gene: TRBJ2-2; V gene: TRBV15; CDR3 protein: ATSEVRVGELF
J gene: TRBJ1-1; V gene: TRBV4-3; CDR3 protein: ASSQYQGSEAF
J gene: TRBJ2-5; V gene: TRBV4-3; CDR3 protein: ASSHAGKWESQY
J gene: TRBJ2-4; V gene: TRBV7-9; CDR3 protein: ASTQLTIAKNIQY
J gene: TRBJ2-2; V gene: TRBV7-6; CDR3 protein: ASSYGQVGGELF
J gene: TRBJ1-2; V gene: TRBV7-9; CDR3 protein: ASSLATYGYT
J gene: TRBJ1-1; V gene: TRBV7-2; CDR3 protein: ASSYNLRTPNTEAF
J gene: TRBJ1-1; V gene: TRBV18; CDR3 protein: ASSPGLSRQAF
J gene: TRBJ1-3; V gene: TRBV30; CDR3 protein: AWRQGAGGNTIY
J gene: TRBJ1-3; V gene: TRBV5-6; CDR3 protein: ASSFGAGNRGNTIY
J gene: TRBJ2-2; V gene: TRBV11-2; CDR3 protein: ASRLAGGPNTGELF
J gene: TRBJ1-4; V gene: TRBV14; CDR3 protein: ASSQGGRFNEKLF
J gene: TRBJ2-5; V gene: TRBV7-2; CDR3 protein: ASRTGYQETQY
J gene: TRBJ1-1; V gene: TRBV10-3; CDR3 protein: AISAVGGNTEAF
J gene: TRBJ2-2; V gene: TRBV19; CDR3 protein: ASSIEGRGHTGELF
J gene: TRBJ1-1; V gene: TRBV29-1; CDR3 protein: SATGFGTEAF
J gene: TRBJ2-3; V gene: TRBV4-3; CDR3 protein: ASSRQQAGVSTDTQY
J gene: TRBJ2-7; V gene: TRBV4-3; CDR3 protein: ASSQGWGQGYEQY
J gene: TRBJ2-2; V gene: TRBV19; CDR3 protein: ASSIGGGGPTGELF
J gene: TRBJ2-2; V gene: TRBV19; CDR3 protein: ASSKTQGAPTGELF
J gene: TRBJ2-5; V gene: TRBV27; CDR3 protein: ASWGQGRETQY
J gene: TRBJ1-1; V gene: TRBV27; CDR3 protein: ASSFFRTGVTEAF
J gene: TRBJ2-2; V gene: TRBV4-3; CDR3 protein: ASSQQLSVTGELF
J gene: TRBJ2-3; V gene: TRBV19; CDR3 protein: ASNQNPSSADTQY
J gene: TRBJ2-2; V gene: TRBV27; CDR3 protein: ASRDLMRERGGELF
J gene: TRBJ2-6; V gene: TRBV14; CDR3 protein: ASSQHLRGSGANVLT
J gene: TRBJ1-5; V gene: TRBV27; CDR3 protein: ASSLLGGSQPQH
J gene: TRBJ1-2; V gene: TRBV10-3; CDR3 protein: AINSGTAFGYT
J gene: TRBJ1-6; V gene: TRBV18; CDR3 protein: ASSLSGTGFNSPLH
J gene: TRBJ2-5; V gene: TRBV4-2; CDR3 protein: ASSRAAEETQY
J gene: TRBJ1-5; V gene: TRBV30; CDR3 protein: AWSPWTGGNQPQH
J gene: TRBJ2-2; V gene: TRBV27; CDR3 protein: ASRNRAANTGELF
J gene: TRBJ1-2; V gene: TRBV5-6; CDR3 protein: ASSLVGGLNYGYT
J gene: TRBJ2-5; V gene: TRBV30; CDR3 protein: AWNRRGEETQY
J gene: TRBJ1-3; V gene: TRBV10-3; CDR3 protein: AIRTGGSGNTIY
J gene: TRBJ1-1; V gene: TRBV4-1; CDR3 protein: ASSTLGRNTEAF